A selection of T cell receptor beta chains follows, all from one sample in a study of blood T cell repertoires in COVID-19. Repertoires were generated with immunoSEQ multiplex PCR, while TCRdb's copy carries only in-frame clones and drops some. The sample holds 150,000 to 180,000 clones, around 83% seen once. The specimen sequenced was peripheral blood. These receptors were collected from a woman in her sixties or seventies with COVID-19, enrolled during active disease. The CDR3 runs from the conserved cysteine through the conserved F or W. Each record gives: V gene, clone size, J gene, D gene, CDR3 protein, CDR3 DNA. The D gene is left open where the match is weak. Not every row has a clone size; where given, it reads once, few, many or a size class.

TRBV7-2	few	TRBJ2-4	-	CASSAREVENIQYF	TGTGCCAGCTCGGCCAGGGAGGTGGAAAACATTCAGTACTTC
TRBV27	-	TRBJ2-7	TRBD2	CASSLRGGPSYEQYF	TGTGCCAGCAGTTTACGGGGGGGACCAAGCTACGAGCAGTACTTC
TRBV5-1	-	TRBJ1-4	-	CASSLTPASRTATNEKLFF	TGCGCCAGCAGCTTGACACCCGCAAGTCGGACAGCAACTAATGAAAAACTGTTTTTT
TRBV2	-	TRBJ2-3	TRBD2	CASRYTSGGAFSAQYF	TGTGCCAGCAGATATACTAGCGGGGGGGCCTTCTCTGCGCAGTATTTT
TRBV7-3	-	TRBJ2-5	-	CASSLRGGREETQYF	TGTGCCAGCAGCTTAAGAGGCGGAAGAGAAGAGACCCAGTACTTC
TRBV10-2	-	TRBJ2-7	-	CASIESRDSLEQYF	TGCGCCAGCATTGAGTCGCGGGACTCTCTCGAGCAGTACTTC
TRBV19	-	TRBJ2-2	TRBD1	CASSIRDRANTGELFF	TGTGCCAGTAGTATTCGGGACAGGGCAAACACCGGGGAGCTGTTTTTT
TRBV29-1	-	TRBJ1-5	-	CSVGGRNQPQHF	TGCAGCGTTGGGGGCCGCAATCAGCCCCAGCATTTT
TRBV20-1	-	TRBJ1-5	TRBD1	CSASRPGQDNQPQHF	TGCAGTGCTAGTCGCCCGGGACAGGACAATCAGCCCCAGCATTTT
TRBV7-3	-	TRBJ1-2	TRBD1	CASSSLGQGEGYTF	TGTGCCAGCAGCTCGCTGGGACAGGGCGAAGGCTACACCTTC
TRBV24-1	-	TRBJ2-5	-	CATSDQATGPETQYF	TGTGCCACCAGTGACCAGGCGACAGGCCCGGAGACCCAGTACTTC
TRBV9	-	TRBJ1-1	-	CASSVGQRMTEAFF	TGTGCCAGCAGCGTAGGTCAGAGGATGACTGAAGCTTTCTTT
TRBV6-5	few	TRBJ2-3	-	CASSYLGASTDTQYF	TGTGCCAGCAGTTACCTGGGAGCTAGCACAGATACGCAGTATTTT
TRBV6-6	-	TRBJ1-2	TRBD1	CASSGTGTNYGYTF	TGTGCCAGCAGCGGGACAGGAACTAACTATGGCTACACCTTC